This TCR beta chain was obtained from a study of T cells after yellow fever vaccination. This clonotype showed up many times. Its antigen is unidentified. Conversion of TCR transcripts into cDNA relied on 5'RACE template switching, which added a universal primer site and UMIs. Each CDR3 protein is one row after TCRdb ran MiXCR on the 5' RACE reads. The table has 250,000 or so distinct CDR3 sequences, around 3.5% seen once. Study conclusions and caveats: High-abundance clonotypes from the bulk population could contaminate FACS-sorted repertoires. The secondary response was weaker but peaked faster, day 5 versus 15. Boosting was followed by the reappearance of most primary-vaccination clones (approximately 95% CD4, around 86% CD8).

From germline, CDR1 is MNHEY and CDR2 SVGEGT. V shed 4 bases, J shed 5 bases, and the junction held 7 bases outside the gene matches. The CDR3 extends over 15 amino acids. Material: PBMCs, obtained 15 days after the yellow fever booster vaccination. The chain has TRBV6-2 or TRBV6-3 and TRBJ2-1, with TRBD1 matching 8 bases. This TCR was sampled from a man between 18 and 35 years old who received the YFV17D yellow fever vaccine. This chain's CDR3 is CASSSGQAPDNEQFF. The CDR3 nucleotides are TGTGCCAGCAGTTCGGGACAGGCCCCTGACAATGAGCAGTTCTTC.